This is a list of T cell receptor beta chains from one sample in a study of blood T cell repertoires in COVID-19. Clones were read by immunoSEQ multiplex PCR, and TCRdb kept only the in-frame ones, dropping some. The repertoire has approximately 40,000 clones, about 91% of them found once; the top ten carry around 5.8%. Sequencing was performed on peripheral blood. The origin of the receptors is a woman aged 80 or older with acute or convalescent COVID-19. Both conserved end residues are part of each CDR3.

j_gene	len	v_gene	CDR3aa
TRBJ2-3	16	TRBV5-1	CASSLVLAGVQGTQYF
TRBJ2-1	16	TRBV28	CASSLWTSGGANEQFF
TRBJ1-1	17	TRBV6-1	CASSEQGQAEGHTEAFF
TRBJ2-2	14	TRBV29-1	CSARRGGVTGELFF
TRBJ1-5	15	TRBV5-4	CASSLGREVGQPQHF
TRBJ1-2	13	TRBV7-3	CASSSDGNYGYTF
TRBJ2-7	16	TRBV5-1	CASSLVLGGSAYEQYF
TRBJ2-1	16	TRBV5-1	CASSRDRGVSYNEQFF
TRBJ1-1	12	TRBV7-9	CASSRGNTEAFF
TRBJ1-6	13	TRBV11-2	CASSLDRRSPLHF
TRBJ1-1	14	TRBV6-5	CASSPGGLVTEAFF
TRBJ2-1	11	TRBV29-1	CSVIRFSEQFF
TRBJ1-6	14	TRBV4-2	CASSRRGRKEPLHF
TRBJ1-4	15	TRBV11-3	CASSPRQVINEKLFF
TRBJ2-1	15	TRBV11-2	CASSSGLAGNNEQFF
TRBJ1-2	13	TRBV12-5	CASGPGINYGYTF
TRBJ2-5	16	TRBV7-8	CASSTPGQRKQETQYF
TRBJ2-7	13	TRBV6-5	CASSYSELGEQYF
TRBJ2-3	14	TRBV7-2	CASSFQGAEDTQYF
TRBJ1-5	14	TRBV2	CASSGTGRDQPQHF
TRBJ1-2	13	TRBV30	CAWSVTGPYGYTF
TRBJ1-1	15	TRBV19	CASSGGTGGDYKAFF
TRBJ2-3	16	TRBV20-1	CSATDLTGKYTDTQYF
TRBJ1-1	14	TRBV18	CASSPGGGNTEAFF
TRBJ2-7	15	TRBV2	CASRGGGQSFGEQYF
TRBJ1-6	14	TRBV28	CASRLGESVSPLHF
TRBJ1-1	15	TRBV6-6	CASILQGVGNTEAFF
TRBJ2-3	15	TRBV19	CASSPGIYSTDTQYF
TRBJ1-4	16	TRBV5-5	CASSLATDRPNEKLFF
TRBJ1-2	13	TRBV7-2	CASSLAAGNGYTF
TRBJ2-7	14	TRBV5-1	CASSRDRPGYEQYF
TRBJ2-1	17	TRBV19	CASSVGTSGGQNNEQFF
TRBJ1-5	15	TRBV19	CASSIKAYSNQPQHF
TRBJ1-6	15	TRBV6-5	CASSYGSRAGSPLHF
TRBJ2-5	15	TRBV27	CASSPARVGKETQYF
TRBJ2-5	16	TRBV12-5	CASGSGMAGGRETQYF
TRBJ1-4	16	TRBV29-1	CSVEGIGTGSNEKLFF
TRBJ1-1	15	TRBV7-9	CASSSPWTANTEAFF
TRBJ2-1	15	TRBV10-3	CAISALRGAGNEQFF
TRBJ1-3	14	TRBV7-9	CASSLNAGGNTIYF
TRBJ2-1	15	TRBV5-4	CASRPGTGEYNEQFF
TRBJ2-6	17	TRBV7-9	CASSLGDSYSGANVLTF
TRBJ1-3	16	TRBV15	CATSREKGAFGNTIYF
TRBJ2-1	14	TRBV5-4	CASRRDRASNEQFF
TRBJ2-1	16	TRBV25-1	CASSERRRSSYNEQFF
TRBJ1-3	16	TRBV30	CAWRERGGAGGNTIYF
TRBJ1-5	16	TRBV19	CASSIRTLHSNQPQHF
TRBJ1-3	15	TRBV6-5	CASGDRGDSGNTIYF
TRBJ1-1	19	TRBV18	CASSPLSTPGQGVYTEAFF
TRBJ2-3	16	TRBV5-1	CASSPGLAGLTDTQYF
TRBJ1-1	11	TRBV29-1	CSVEASTEAFF
TRBJ1-2	17	TRBV5-4	CASSASLSGVANYGYTF
TRBJ2-7	16	TRBV5-6	CASSHPGTSVFYEQYF
TRBJ1-2	16	TRBV19	CASANRDRLANYGYTF
TRBJ2-7	11	TRBV20-1	CSARSGNEQYF
TRBJ2-6	14	TRBV29-1	CSVAGDSGANVLTF
TRBJ1-1	15	TRBV18	CASSPPSRANTEAFF
TRBJ1-2	14	TRBV2	CASSEGTGIHGYTF
TRBJ2-3	16	TRBV11-2	CASSASSGGAIDTQYF